This T cell receptor (beta chain) was identified in a study of OX40 agonist ivuxolimab in advanced cancers. The germline gives CDR1 SEHNR, CDR2 FQNEAQ (reference sequence). CDR3 length: 13 amino acids. Trimming removed 4 bases from V and 6 bases from J; junction bases left unmatched: 3. This table comes from immunoSEQ multiplex PCR, and its TCRdb copy is limited to in-frame clones, with some not included. Seen here are 20,000 to 25,000 clones, about 90% observed once, and the top ten hold roughly three fifths. The clonotype was recovered from an adult with an advanced solid tumor such as melanoma, head and neck, liver or kidney cancer. The sample was CD4+ or CD8+ T cells sorted from blood, taken in a trial of the OX40 agonist ivuxolimab. The chain uses TRBV7-9 and TRBJ1-1; 9 bases fit TRBD1. Written as DNA, the CDR3 is TGTGCCAGCAGCTGGACAGGGGAGGCTGAAGCTTTCTTT. It encodes CASSWTGEAEAFF. The full variable domain, completed using reference TRBV7-9 and TRBJ1-1, is DTGVSQNPRHKITKRGQNVTFRCDPISEHNRLYWYRQTLGQGPEFLTYFQNEAQLEKSRLLSDRFSAERPKGSFSTLEIQRTEQGDSAMYLCASSWTGEAEAFFGQGTRLTVV.